One sample yielded the 25 T cell receptor beta chains listed below, sequenced in a study of long-term antiretroviral therapy in people with HIV. Runs used v3.0 of the immunoSEQ assay and were done at survey level. This table comes from immunoSEQ multiplex PCR, and its TCRdb copy is limited to in-frame clones, with some not included. The repertoire holds 35,000 or so clones, with approximately 83% as singletons. The input for sequencing was unsorted PBMCs, taken 0.4 years before starting antiretroviral therapy. All receptors derive from a man in his late teens or twenties with HIV.

The V call is TRBV18, the J call TRBJ2-3; D gene uncertain. The CDR3 is 15 amino acids. Germline CDR1 KGHSH, CDR2 LQKENI. The V end lost 0 bases, the J end lost 1 base, and 8 bases lay between the germline ends. The CDR3 sequence: CASSPPQSGTDTQYF. CDR3 DNA: TGTGCCAGCTCACCACCGCAAAGCGGCACAGATACGCAGTATTTT.

Only a few counts were recorded for this clone. V gene TRBV2 combines with J gene TRBJ1-6; 11 nucleotides agree with TRBD1. This CDR3 spans 14 amino acids. Germline V gene lookup returns CDR1 SNHLY and CDR2 FYNNEI. V shed 7 bases, J shed 9 bases, and the junction held 5 bases outside the gene matches. CDR3 DNA sequence: TGTGCCAGCAATGGACAGGGGGCGGTTTCACCCCTCCACTTT. The encoded protein is CASNGQGAVSPLHF.

This clone was seen a few times. The V and J genes are TRBV19 and TRBJ1-5, with D possibly matching TRBD1 (6 bases). The V gene's germline CDR1 is LNHDA and CDR2 SQIVND (reference sequence). The V end was cut by 7 bases, the J end by 3 bases, with 10 bases between. This CDR3 region has 13 residues. The CDR3 protein is CASTGQLNQPQHF. For the CDR3, the DNA is TGTGCCAGTACTGGACAGCTCAATCAGCCCCAGCATTTT.

This clone ranks as medium-sized. The gene calls are TRBV29-1 and TRBJ2-7, with no clear D. Per germline, CDR1 SQVTM and CDR2 ANQGSEA. The CDR3 extends over 15 amino acids. Trimming shortened V by 6 bases and J by 0 bases, and 18 bases separated the two germline ends. CDR3 sequence: CSVYFLNRDSYEQYF. In nucleotides, the CDR3 is TGCAGCGTCTACTTCCTAAACAGAGACTCCTACGAGCAGTACTTC.

The rearrangement links TRBV30 to TRBJ2-5; D possibly uses TRBD1 or TRBD2 (6 bases each). The germline V gene has CDR1 GTSNPN and CDR2 SVGIG (reference sequence). The V end lost 8 bases, the J end lost 1 base, and 20 bases lay between the germline ends. The CDR3 covers 15 residues. CDR3 in amino acids: CAILAKQGPQETQYF. In nucleotides, the CDR3 is TGTGCCATACTAGCTAAACAGGGACCCCAAGAGACCCAGTACTTC. The whole variable domain, remainder taken from reference TRBV30 and TRBJ2-5, is SQTIHQWPATLVQPVGSPLSLECTVEGTSNPNLYWYRQAAGRGLQLLFYSVGIGQISSEVPQNLSASRPQDRQFILSSKKLLLSDSGFYLCAILAKQGPQETQYFGPGTRLLVL.

This sequence joins TRBV29-1 and TRBJ2-2, with D tentatively TRBD1 (6 bases). The V gene lost 3 bases and the J gene lost 0 bases, with 14 bases spanning the gap. The CDR3 covers 16 residues. Looked up from germline, CDR1 is SQVTM and CDR2 is ANQGSEA. Here the CDR3 reads CSVDTSHRANTGELFF. The DNA of the CDR3 is TGCAGCGTTGATACTAGTCACAGGGCGAACACCGGGGAGCTGTTTTTT.

This chain connects TRBV7-2 to TRBJ1-3; possible D gene TRBD1, 6 bases. In germline, CDR1 is SGHTA, CDR2 FQGNSA. The CDR3 totals 15 residues. V was clipped by 5 bases and J by 2 bases, with 13 bases between them. For the CDR3, the DNA is TGTGCCAGCAGCCGCGGGGGCACGACTGGAAACACCATATATTTT. This encodes CASSRGGTTGNTIYF.

This clone is labeled medium-sized. The rearrangement joins TRBV28 to TRBJ1-5; 9 bases line up with TRBD1. Losses at the gene ends were 3 bases for V and 4 bases for J; bases not matched to a gene: 4. In germline, CDR1 is MDHEN, CDR2 SYDVKM. The CDR3 covers 15 residues. The CDR3 DNA is TGTGCCAGCAGTTTTCACAGGGGGCCGAATCAGCCCCAGCATTTT. It translates to CASSFHRGPNQPQHF.

The chain couples TRBV5-4 to TRBJ1-5; the D gene is possibly TRBD1 (5 bases). Trimming cost V 4 bases and J 1 base, with 18 bases left between them. The germline V gene encodes CDR1 SGHNT and CDR2 YYREEE (reference sequence). The CDR3 runs to 17 residues. The CDR3 DNA follows: TGTGCCAGCAGCCCGGGATGGGGGAAGTCGAGCAATCAGCCCCAGCATTTT. It codes for CASSPGWGKSSNQPQHF.

This chain uses TRBV6-5 with TRBJ1-5; a weak D match, TRBD1 (5 bases). Looked up from germline, CDR1 is MNHEY and CDR2 is SVGAGI. Trimming removed 5 bases at V and 0 bases at J, with 11 bases between. The CDR3 is 15 residues long. The chain's CDR3 is CASSRQSPSNQPQHF. CDR3 sequence (DNA): TGTGCCAGCAGTCGACAGTCTCCTAGCAATCAGCCCCAGCATTTT.

The CDR3 reads CASSSAGTRSYEQYF. The DNA for the CDR3 is TGTGCCAGCTCTTCAGCCGGGACGCGGTCCTACGAGCAGTACTTC. This chain connects TRBV7-9 to TRBJ2-7; tentatively, D is TRBD1 or TRBD2 (5 bases each). The V and J ends lost 8 bases and 1 base respectively, with 18 bases between them. Looked up from germline, CDR1 is SEHNR and CDR2 is FQNEAQ (reference sequence). This CDR3 contains 15 residues.

The chain employs TRBV13 and TRBJ2-3; TRBD2 is a possible D gene (5 bases). Deletions cut 2 bases from V and 1 base from J, with 10 bases between. CDR1 is PRHDT and CDR2 is FYEKMQ in the germline V gene (reference sequence). This CDR3 has 15 residues. The CDR3 DNA sequence: TGTGCCAGCAGCTTACGAGGGCCTGGCACAGATACGCAGTATTTT. It codes for CASSLRGPGTDTQYF.

This clone showed up just a few times. V is TRBV7-2 and J is TRBJ1-1; the D gene is possibly TRBD1 (6 bases). The V end lost 8 bases, the J end lost 4 bases, and 14 bases lay between the germline ends. The CDR3 consists of 13 residues. Germline V gene data show CDR1 as SGHTA and CDR2 as FQGNSA. CDR3 sequence (DNA): TGTGCCAGCCGCGTAGGGGGGGGCACTGAAGCTTTCTTT. Translating it yields CASRVGGGTEAFF.

This chain connects TRBV14 to TRBJ2-7, with 9 bases aligning to TRBD2. The J segment lost 4 bases and the V segment lost 1 base, leaving 11 bases of the junction unmatched. Germline V gene lookup returns CDR1 SGHDN and CDR2 FVKESK. There are 17 residues in the CDR3. The CDR3 protein is CASSQVAAGGPLYEQYF. The CDR3 region has the DNA TGTGCCAGCAGCCAAGTCGCAGCGGGAGGCCCCCTGTACGAGCAGTACTTC. The full variable domain, with the rest looked up from reference TRBV14 and TRBJ2-7, is EAGVTQFPSHSVIEKGQTVTLRCDPISGHDNLYWYRRVMGKEIKFLLHFVKESKQDESGMPNNRFLAERTGGTYSTLKVQPAELEDSGVYFCASSQVAAGGPLYEQYFGPGTRLTVT.

The chain couples TRBV19 to TRBJ2-2, with D possibly TRBD1 on 6 matching bases. The V and J ends lost 4 bases and 6 bases respectively, with 12 bases between them. CDR3 length: 14 residues. Per germline, CDR1 LNHDA and CDR2 SQIVND (reference sequence). The CDR3 DNA follows: TGTGCCAGTAGTAGGCGACAGGAGGCCGGGGAGCTGTTTTTT. As protein: CASSRRQEAGELFF. Full variable domain (outside the CDR3, taken from reference TRBV19 and TRBJ2-2): DGGITQSPKYLFRKEGQNVTLSCEQNLNHDAMYWYRQDPGQGLRLIYYSQIVNDFQKGDIAEGYSVSREKKESFPLTVTSAQKNPTAFYLCASSRRQEAGELFFGEGSRLTVL.

The rearrangement joins TRBV12-5 to TRBJ1-5; D is unclear. V dropped 6 bases and J dropped 0 bases, with 6 bases sitting between them. The CDR3 runs 13 residues. The germline gives CDR1 LGHNT, CDR2 FRNRAP. CDR3 DNA: TGTGCTAGTGGCTCGGATAGCAATCAGCCCCAGCATTTT. The encoded protein is CASGSDSNQPQHF.

The chain employs TRBV25-1 and TRBJ1-3; a weak D match, TRBD1 (6 bases). Trimming cost V 3 bases and J 1 base, with 19 bases left between them. There are 18 residues in the CDR3. Per the germline V gene, CDR1 is MGHDK and CDR2 is SYGVNS. In DNA form, the CDR3 reads TGTGCCAGCAGTGATTCCCCGGGGGCTCACCTTTCTGGAAACACCATATATTTT. Amino acids: CASSDSPGAHLSGNTIYF.

The chain employs TRBV2 and TRBJ2-1; TRBD2 might be the D (6 bases). The CDR3 loop spans 12 amino acids. Per germline, CDR1 SNHLY and CDR2 FYNNEI. CDR3 sequence (DNA): TGTGCTATCGGAGGGGCCTACAATGAGCAGTTCTTC. It specifies CAIGGAYNEQFF.

This CDR3 is CASSRGTAYGYTF. CDR3 bases: TGTGCCAGCAGCCGCGGGACAGCCTATGGCTACACCTTC. V usage is TRBV5-6 and J usage is TRBJ1-2; 7 bases agree with TRBD1. Germline values: CDR1 SGHDT, CDR2 YYEEEE. V shed 4 bases and J 4 bases; nucleotides not matched to a gene: 4. The CDR3 runs to 13 residues.

This clone came up once. The chain is built from TRBV19 and TRBJ2-1; possibly TRBD2 for D (6 bases). V lost 2 bases to trimming and J lost 4 bases, with 12 bases between them. CDR1 and CDR2 (germline): LNHDA, SQIVND (reference sequence). The CDR3 loop spans 15 amino acids. CDR3 DNA: TGTGCCAGTAGTATACCCAGGGACTTTTACAATGAGCAGTTCTTC. Its protein product is CASSIPRDFYNEQFF.

The chain combines TRBV7-6 with TRBJ2-7, with 9 nucleotides matching TRBD1. The CDR3 extends over 15 amino acids. After removal of 5 bases from V and 4 bases from J, the junction contained 9 bases not matched to a gene. Germline-derived CDR1 and CDR2 are SGHVS and FNYEAQ. CDR3 bases: TGTGCCAGCAGCGCGGGACAGGGAATGGCGTACGAGCAGTACTTC. Residues: CASSAGQGMAYEQYF.

This clone occurred a few times. The chain is built from TRBV11-2 and TRBJ2-7; perhaps TRBD1 as D (5 bases). V shed 5 bases and J shed 3 bases, with 14 bases lying between them. Germline CDR1 and CDR2: SGHAT and FQNNGV. The CDR3 extends over 14 amino acids. CDR3 loop: CASSAFRVGYEQYF. The CDR3 DNA reads TGTGCCAGCAGCGCCTTCAGGGTAGGCTACGAGCAGTACTTC. Supplemented by reference TRBV11-2 and TRBJ2-7, the full variable domain reads EAGVAQSPRYKIIEKRQSVAFWCNPISGHATLYWYQQILGQGPKLLIQFQNNGVVDDSQLPKDRFSAERLKGVDSTLKIQPAKLEDSAVYLCASSAFRVGYEQYFGPGTRLTVT.

The chain is built from TRBV15 and TRBJ2-3; 9 bases match TRBD2. The length of the CDR3 is 17 residues. CDR1 is LNHNV, CDR2 YYDKDF, per germline (reference sequence). With 3 bases clipped from V and 3 bases from J, the junction kept 10 bases outside the gene matches. CDR3 in DNA: TGTGCCACCAGCAGGCGTGGCGGGGGGGCAGGGACAGATACGCAGTATTTT. The encoded protein is CATSRRGGGAGTDTQYF.

This chain connects TRBV6-5 to TRBJ1-2; possibly TRBD1 for D (5 bases). Germline V lookup: CDR1 MNHEY, CDR2 SVGAGI. Trimming stripped 5 bases from V and 4 bases from J, with 11 bases between. CDR3 length equals 13 residues. In nucleotides, the CDR3 is TGTGCCAGCAGTGAAGGGGACTTCTATGGCTACACCTTC. This sequence encodes CASSEGDFYGYTF.

This chain connects TRBV2 to TRBJ1-5; D call uncertain. Per the germline V gene, CDR1 is SNHLY and CDR2 is FYNNEI. The CDR3 sequence is 12 residues long. V lost 9 bases and J lost 5, with 11 bases in between. CDR3 loop: CASSDPDQPQHF. CDR3 bases: TGTGCCAGTTCGGACCCGGATCAGCCCCAGCATTTT.